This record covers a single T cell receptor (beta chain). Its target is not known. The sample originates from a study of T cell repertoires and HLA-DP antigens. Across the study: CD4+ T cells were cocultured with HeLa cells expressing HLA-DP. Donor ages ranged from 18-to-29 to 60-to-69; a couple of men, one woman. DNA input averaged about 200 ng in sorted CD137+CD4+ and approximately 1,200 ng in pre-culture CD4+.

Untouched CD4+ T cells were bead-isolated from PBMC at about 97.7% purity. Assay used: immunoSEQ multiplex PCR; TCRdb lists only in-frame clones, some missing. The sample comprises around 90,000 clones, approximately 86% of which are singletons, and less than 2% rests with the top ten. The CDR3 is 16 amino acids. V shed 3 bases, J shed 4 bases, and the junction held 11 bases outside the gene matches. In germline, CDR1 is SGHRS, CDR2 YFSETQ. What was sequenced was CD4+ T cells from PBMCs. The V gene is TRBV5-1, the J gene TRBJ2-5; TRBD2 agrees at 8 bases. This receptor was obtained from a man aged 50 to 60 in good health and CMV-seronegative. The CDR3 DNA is TGCGCCAGCAGCTCACCACGCGCCCGGGGGGGAGAGACCCAGTACTTC. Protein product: CASSSPRARGGETQYF.